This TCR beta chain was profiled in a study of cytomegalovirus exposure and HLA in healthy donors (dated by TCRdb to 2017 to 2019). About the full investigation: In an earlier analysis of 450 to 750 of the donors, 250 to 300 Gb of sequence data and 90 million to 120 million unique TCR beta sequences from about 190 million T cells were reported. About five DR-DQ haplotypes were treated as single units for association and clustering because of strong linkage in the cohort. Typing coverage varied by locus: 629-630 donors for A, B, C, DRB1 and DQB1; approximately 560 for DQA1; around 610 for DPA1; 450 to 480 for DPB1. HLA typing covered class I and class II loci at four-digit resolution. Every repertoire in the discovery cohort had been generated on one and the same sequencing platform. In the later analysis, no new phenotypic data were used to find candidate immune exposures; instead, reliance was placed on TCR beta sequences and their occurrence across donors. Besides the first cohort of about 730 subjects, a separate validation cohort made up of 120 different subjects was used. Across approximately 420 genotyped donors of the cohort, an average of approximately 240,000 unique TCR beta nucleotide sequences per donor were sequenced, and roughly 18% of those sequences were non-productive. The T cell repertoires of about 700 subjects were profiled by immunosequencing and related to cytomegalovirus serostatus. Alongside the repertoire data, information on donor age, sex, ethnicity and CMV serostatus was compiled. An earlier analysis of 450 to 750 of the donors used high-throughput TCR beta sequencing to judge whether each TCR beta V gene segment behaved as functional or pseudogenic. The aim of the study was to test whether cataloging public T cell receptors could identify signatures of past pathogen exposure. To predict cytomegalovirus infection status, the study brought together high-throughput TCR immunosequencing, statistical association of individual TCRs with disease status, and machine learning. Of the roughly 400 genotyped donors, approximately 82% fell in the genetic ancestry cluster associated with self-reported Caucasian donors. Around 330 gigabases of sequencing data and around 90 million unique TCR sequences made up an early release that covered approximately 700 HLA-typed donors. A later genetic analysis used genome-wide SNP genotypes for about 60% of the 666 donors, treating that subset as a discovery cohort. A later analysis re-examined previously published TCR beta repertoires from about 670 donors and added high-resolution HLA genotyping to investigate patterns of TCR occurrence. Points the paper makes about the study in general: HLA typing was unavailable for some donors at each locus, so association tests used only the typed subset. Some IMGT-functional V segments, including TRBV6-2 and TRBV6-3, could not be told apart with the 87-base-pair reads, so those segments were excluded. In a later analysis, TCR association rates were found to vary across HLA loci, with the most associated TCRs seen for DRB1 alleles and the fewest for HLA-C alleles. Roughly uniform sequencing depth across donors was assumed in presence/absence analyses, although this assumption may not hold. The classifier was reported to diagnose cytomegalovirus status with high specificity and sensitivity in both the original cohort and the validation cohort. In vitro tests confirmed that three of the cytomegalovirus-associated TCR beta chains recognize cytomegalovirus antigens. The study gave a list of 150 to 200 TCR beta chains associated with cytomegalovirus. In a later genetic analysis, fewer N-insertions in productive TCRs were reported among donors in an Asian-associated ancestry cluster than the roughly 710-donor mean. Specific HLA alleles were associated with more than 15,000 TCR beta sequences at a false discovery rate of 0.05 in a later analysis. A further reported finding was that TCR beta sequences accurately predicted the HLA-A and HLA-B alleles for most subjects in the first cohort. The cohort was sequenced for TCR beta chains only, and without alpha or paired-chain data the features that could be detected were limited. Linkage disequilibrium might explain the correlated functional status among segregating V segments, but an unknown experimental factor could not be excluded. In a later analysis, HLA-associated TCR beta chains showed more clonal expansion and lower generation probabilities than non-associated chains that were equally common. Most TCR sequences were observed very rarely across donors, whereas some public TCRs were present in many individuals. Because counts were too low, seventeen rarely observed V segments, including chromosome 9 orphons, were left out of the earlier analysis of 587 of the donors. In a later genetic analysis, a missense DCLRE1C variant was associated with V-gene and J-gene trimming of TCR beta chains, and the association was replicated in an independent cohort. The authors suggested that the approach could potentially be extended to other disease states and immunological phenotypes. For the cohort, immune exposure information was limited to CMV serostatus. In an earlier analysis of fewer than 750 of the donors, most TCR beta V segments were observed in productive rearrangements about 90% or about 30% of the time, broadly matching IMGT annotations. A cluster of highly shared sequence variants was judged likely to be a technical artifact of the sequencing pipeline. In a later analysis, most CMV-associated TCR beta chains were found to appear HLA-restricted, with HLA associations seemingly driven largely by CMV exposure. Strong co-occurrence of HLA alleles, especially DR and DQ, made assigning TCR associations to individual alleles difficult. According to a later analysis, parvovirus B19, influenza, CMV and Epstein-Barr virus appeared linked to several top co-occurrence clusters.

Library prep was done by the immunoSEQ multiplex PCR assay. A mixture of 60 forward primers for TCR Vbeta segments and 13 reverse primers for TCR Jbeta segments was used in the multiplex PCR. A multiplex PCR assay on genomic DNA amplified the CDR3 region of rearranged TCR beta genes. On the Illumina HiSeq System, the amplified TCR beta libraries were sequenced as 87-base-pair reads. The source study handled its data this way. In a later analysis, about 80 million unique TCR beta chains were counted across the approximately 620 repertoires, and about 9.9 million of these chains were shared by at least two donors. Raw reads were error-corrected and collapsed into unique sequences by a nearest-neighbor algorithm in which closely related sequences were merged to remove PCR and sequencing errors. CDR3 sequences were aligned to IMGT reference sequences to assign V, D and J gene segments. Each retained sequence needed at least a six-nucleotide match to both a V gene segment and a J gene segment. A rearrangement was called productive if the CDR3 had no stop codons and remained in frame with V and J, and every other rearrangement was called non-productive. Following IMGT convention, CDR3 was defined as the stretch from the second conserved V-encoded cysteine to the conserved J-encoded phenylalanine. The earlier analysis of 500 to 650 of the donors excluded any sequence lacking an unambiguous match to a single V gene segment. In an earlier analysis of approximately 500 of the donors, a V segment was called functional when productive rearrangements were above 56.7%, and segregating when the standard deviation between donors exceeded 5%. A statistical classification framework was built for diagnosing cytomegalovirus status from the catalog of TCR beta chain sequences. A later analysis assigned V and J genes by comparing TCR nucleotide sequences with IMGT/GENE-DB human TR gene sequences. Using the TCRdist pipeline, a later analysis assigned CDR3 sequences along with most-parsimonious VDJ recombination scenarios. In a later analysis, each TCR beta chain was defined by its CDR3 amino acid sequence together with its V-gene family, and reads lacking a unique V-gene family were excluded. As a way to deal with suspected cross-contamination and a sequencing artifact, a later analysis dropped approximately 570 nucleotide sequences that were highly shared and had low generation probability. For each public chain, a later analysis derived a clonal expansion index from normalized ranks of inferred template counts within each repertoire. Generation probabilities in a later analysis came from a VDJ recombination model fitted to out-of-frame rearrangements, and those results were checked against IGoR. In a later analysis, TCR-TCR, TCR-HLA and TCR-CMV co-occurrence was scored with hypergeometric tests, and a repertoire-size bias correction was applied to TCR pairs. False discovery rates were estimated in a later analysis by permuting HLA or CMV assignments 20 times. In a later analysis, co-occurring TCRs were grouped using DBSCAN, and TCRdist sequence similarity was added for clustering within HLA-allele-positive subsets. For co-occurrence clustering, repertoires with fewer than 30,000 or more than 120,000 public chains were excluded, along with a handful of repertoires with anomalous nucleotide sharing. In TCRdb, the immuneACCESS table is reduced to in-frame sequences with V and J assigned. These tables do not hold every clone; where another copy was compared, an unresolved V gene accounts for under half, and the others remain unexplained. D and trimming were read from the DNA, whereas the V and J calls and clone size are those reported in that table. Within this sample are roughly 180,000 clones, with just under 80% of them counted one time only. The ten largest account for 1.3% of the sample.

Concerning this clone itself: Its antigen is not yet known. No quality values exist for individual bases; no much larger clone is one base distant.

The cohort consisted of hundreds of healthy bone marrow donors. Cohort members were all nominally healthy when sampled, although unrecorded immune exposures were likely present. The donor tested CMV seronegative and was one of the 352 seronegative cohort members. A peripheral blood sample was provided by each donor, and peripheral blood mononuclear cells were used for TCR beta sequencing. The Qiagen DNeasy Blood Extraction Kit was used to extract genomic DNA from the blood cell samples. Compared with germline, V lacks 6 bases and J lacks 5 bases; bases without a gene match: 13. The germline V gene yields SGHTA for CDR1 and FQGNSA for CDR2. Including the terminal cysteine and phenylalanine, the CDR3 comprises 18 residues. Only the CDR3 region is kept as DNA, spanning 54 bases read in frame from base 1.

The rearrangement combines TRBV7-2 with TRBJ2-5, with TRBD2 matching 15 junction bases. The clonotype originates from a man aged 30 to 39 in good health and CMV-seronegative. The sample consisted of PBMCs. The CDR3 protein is CASRRIPGLAGGMETQYF. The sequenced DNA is TGTGCCAGCAGACGAATCCCGGGACTAGCGGGAGGAATGGAGACCCAGTACTTC.